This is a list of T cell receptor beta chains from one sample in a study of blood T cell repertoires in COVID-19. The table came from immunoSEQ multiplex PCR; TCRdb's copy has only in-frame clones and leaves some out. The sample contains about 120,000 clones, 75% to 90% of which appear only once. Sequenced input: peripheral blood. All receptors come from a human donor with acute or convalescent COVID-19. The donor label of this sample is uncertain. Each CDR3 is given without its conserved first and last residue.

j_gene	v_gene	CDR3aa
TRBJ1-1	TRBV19	ASSLGTGYYNTEAF
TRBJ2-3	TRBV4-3	ASSQGVAGSTDTQY
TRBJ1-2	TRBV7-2	ASSLGGTGGLGGYGYT
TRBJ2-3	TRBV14	ASSQSLIWSRATDTQY
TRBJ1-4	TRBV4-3	ASSQGTGHEKLF
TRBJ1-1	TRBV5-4	ASSLWTGGTEAF
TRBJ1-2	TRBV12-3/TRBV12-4	ASTVAYYGYT
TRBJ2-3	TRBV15	ATSRAGGLNTDTQY
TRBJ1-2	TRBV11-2	ASNRGWGTNYGYT
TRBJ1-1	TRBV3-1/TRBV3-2	ASSQDRDNTEAF
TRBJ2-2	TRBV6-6	ASNQGLAGSRGELF
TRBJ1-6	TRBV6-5	ASSTGTGSISPLH
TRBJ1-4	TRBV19	ASQDSTRANEKLF
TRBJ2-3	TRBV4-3	ASSQTQLAGGLRADTQY
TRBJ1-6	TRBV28	ASSFSPGLGSPLH
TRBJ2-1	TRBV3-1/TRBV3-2	ASSQRFLKVGEQF
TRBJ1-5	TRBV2	ASSEAPSNQPQH
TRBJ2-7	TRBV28	ASSNGQGPYEQY
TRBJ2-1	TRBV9	ASSVAQGGGATNEQF
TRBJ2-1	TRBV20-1	SASGRYSYNEQF
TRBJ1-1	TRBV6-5	ATLTGYYTEAF
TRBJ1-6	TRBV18	ASSPLGGVDSPLH
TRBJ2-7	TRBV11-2	ASSPFLLRGGKQY
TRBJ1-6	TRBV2	ASSEAMIQGASDSPLH
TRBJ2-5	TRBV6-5	ASSYSPGRETQY
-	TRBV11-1	ASRADSLYEQY
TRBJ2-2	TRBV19	ASSLLQRHGELF
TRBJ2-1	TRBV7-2	ASSRSSGRTYNEQF
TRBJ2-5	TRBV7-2	ASSLAYRGNAETQY
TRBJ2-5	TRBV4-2	ASSQDGRGGAPETQY
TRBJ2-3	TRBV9	ASSASTDTQY